Following are 13 T cell receptor beta chains from one sample sequenced in a study of blood T cell repertoires in COVID-19. Profiled with immunoSEQ multiplex PCR; TCRdb holds only in-frame clones, not every one. This repertoire shows around 64,000 clones, about nine tenths found once; its top ten account for 9.5% to 13%. Sample: peripheral blood. The receptors stem from a young woman with acute or convalescent COVID-19.

The chain is built from TRBV7-2 and TRBJ2-3; 12 nucleotides align to TRBD2. J lost 4 bases, V lost 1 base, and 3 bases had no gene match. The CDR3 is 16 amino acids. The germline V gene has CDR1 SGHTA and CDR2 FQGNSA. CDR3 in amino acids: CASSLVASGRADTQYF. Here the CDR3 DNA reads TGTGCCAGCAGCTTAGTTGCTAGCGGGAGGGCAGATACGCAGTATTTT.

This sequence joins TRBV6-6 and TRBJ1-1, with 7 bases matching TRBD1. Germline loops: CDR1 MNHNY, CDR2 SVGAGI (reference sequence). The CDR3 runs 14 residues. V gave up 6 bases and J gave up 8 bases; unmatched junction bases: 12. The CDR3 is CASRLQHRGEEAFF. The DNA for the CDR3 is TGTGCCAGCAGACTTCAACACAGGGGCGAAGAAGCTTTCTTT.

This chain joins TRBV19 and TRBJ1-1; D is unresolved. V gave up 3 bases and J gave up 1 base, with 9 bases separating them. Germline V gene data show CDR1 as LNHDA and CDR2 as SQIVND (reference sequence). This CDR3 spans 14 amino acids. Written as DNA, the CDR3 is TGTGCCAGTAGTATGCGACAACCGAACACTGAAGCTTTCTTT. Protein sequence: CASSMRQPNTEAFF.

This rearrangement joins TRBV4-3 to TRBJ1-3; D uncertain. Germline CDR1 LGHNA, CDR2 YSLEER. Trimming removed 3 bases at V and 2 bases at J, with 14 bases between. The CDR3 totals 16 residues. CDR3: CASSQRVPRTGNTIYF. DNA for the CDR3: TGCGCCAGCAGCCAGCGTGTCCCGCGGACTGGAAACACCATATATTTT.

The rearrangement joins TRBV6-6 to TRBJ1-1; a possible D gene is TRBD1 (5 bases). In germline, CDR1 is MNHNY, CDR2 SVGAGI (reference sequence). The V end lost 5 bases, the J end lost 8 bases, and 12 bases lay between the germline ends. This CDR3 has 12 residues. CDR3 loop: CASSRGPGEAFF. The CDR3 DNA follows: TGTGCCAGCAGTCGTGGGCCAGGGGAAGCTTTCTTT.

This clone was counted once. The chain carries TRBV7-9 and TRBJ1-1; 8 nucleotides align to TRBD1. The germline CDR1 and CDR2 sequences are SEHNR and FQNEAQ (reference sequence). Trimming cost V 5 bases and J 6 bases; bases outside gene matches: 8. This CDR3 has 14 residues. CDR3 protein: CASSPLTGESEAFF. CDR3 coding DNA: TGTGCCAGCAGCCCCCTGACAGGGGAATCTGAAGCTTTCTTT.

This sequence joins TRBV7-8 and TRBJ2-3; 9 nucleotides line up with TRBD2. V lost 5 bases to trimming and J lost 4 bases; unmatched junction nucleotides: 13. The germline CDR1 and CDR2 sequences are SGHVS and FQNEAQ. CDR3 length equals 17 residues. CDR3 in amino acids: CASSPWAAGGRADTQYF. The DNA of the CDR3 is TGTGCCAGCAGCCCCTGGGCGGCGGGGGGGCGGGCAGATACGCAGTATTTT.

The CDR3 DNA follows: TGTGCCAGCAGTCTTGGGACAGGCCCTGTTTACAATGAGCAGTTCTTC. It codes for CASSLGTGPVYNEQFF. The chain carries TRBV27 and TRBJ2-1; the match to TRBD1 covers 8 bases. The J segment lost 4 bases and the V segment lost 5 bases, leaving 10 bases of the junction unmatched. This CDR3 has 16 residues. The germline V gene encodes CDR1 MNHEY and CDR2 SMNVEV (reference sequence).

The rearrangement joins TRBV12-3 or TRBV12-4 to TRBJ1-2; no reliable D call. Deletions cut 5 bases from V and 4 bases from J, with 8 bases between. CDR3 length: 12 residues. Here the CDR3 reads CASSTGFYGYTF. As DNA, the CDR3 is TGTGCCAGCAGTACGGGGTTCTATGGCTACACCTTC.

This clone has a handful of counts. The rearrangement links TRBV6-5 to TRBJ1-2, with 7 bases matching TRBD1. The junction had 8 bases not matched to a gene; V was cut back by 2 bases and J by 8 bases. This CDR3 comprises 14 residues. CDR1 and CDR2 (germline): MNHEY, SVGAGI. The CDR3 nucleotides are TGTGCCAGCAGTTACACAGGGGTGGCGGAAGGCTACACCTTC. This gives the protein CASSYTGVAEGYTF.

This CDR3 reads CASSEPGGIYNEQFF. In DNA form, the CDR3 reads TGTGCCAGCAGTGAGCCGGGAGGCATATACAATGAGCAGTTCTTC. V gene TRBV2 combines with J gene TRBJ2-1, with TRBD2 identical over 7 bases. There are 15 residues in the CDR3. The germline CDR1 and CDR2 sequences are SNHLY and FYNNEI. Trimming at V came to 3 bases and at J to 4 bases, leaving 6 bases not matched to a gene.

The rearrangement uses TRBV14 and TRBJ2-3; 10 bases map to TRBD2. The ends lost 3 bases at V and 6 bases at J; junction bases unmatched: 9. Germline lookup yields CDR1 SGHDN and CDR2 FVKESK. This CDR3 spans 16 amino acids. CDR3 in amino acids: CASSQRTSGIWDTQYF. The CDR3 nucleotides read TGTGCCAGCAGCCAGCGGACTAGCGGAATTTGGGATACGCAGTATTTT.

The rearrangement uses TRBV4-1 and TRBJ1-4; D ambiguous. Trimming stripped 0 bases from V and 2 bases from J, with 10 bases between. Per germline, CDR1 MGHRA and CDR2 YSYEKL. The length of the CDR3 is 16 residues. CDR3 region: CASSQDRGPTNEKLFF. The CDR3 nucleotides read TGCGCCAGCAGCCAAGATCGAGGTCCCACTAATGAAAAACTGTTTTTT.